The 11 T cell receptor beta chains below come from one sample, sequenced in a study of patients and donors after allogeneic stem cell transplantation. A single record per CDR3 protein comes from TCRdb applying MiXCR to the RT-PCR reads. The sample lists some 31,000 distinct CDR3 sequences, around 35% occurring once. The specimen was blood, either unsorted or a sorted T cell fraction (not recorded which). These receptors came from a human donor who was either an allogeneic HSCT recipient or a stem cell or donor lymphocyte infusion donor (not recorded which). It is not recorded whose cells these are; they may come from a transplant donor.

This clonotype was counted between two and nine times. This sequence joins TRBV15 and TRBJ2-2; the D is unclear. The CDR3 totals 14 residues. Deletions cut 1 base from V and 5 bases from J, with 8 bases between. CDR1 is LNHNV and CDR2 is YYDKDF in the germline V gene (reference sequence). The CDR3 DNA reads as TGTGCCACCAGCAGAGGACGGAGAACCGGGGAGCTGTTTTTT. This sequence encodes CATSRGRRTGELFF.

The chain joins TRBV7-9 to TRBJ2-1; D is unclear. This CDR3 is 15 amino acids long. Germline V gene sequence: CDR1 SEHNR, CDR2 FQNEAQ (reference sequence). V was pared by 3 bases and J by 2 bases, with 11 bases between. CDR3 region: CASSFSPTPYNEQFF. The DNA for the CDR3 is TGTGCCAGCAGCTTTTCGCCCACCCCCTACAATGAGCAGTTCTTC.

This clonotype was observed a single time. The rearrangement joins TRBV4-2 to TRBJ1-1; unclear D gene. The CDR3 covers 13 residues. Germline V gene data show CDR1 as LGHNA and CDR2 as YNFKEQ. V dropped 2 bases and J dropped 7 bases, with 11 bases sitting between them. The CDR3 reads CASSQRVGIEAFF. The CDR3 region has the DNA TGTGCCAGCAGCCAACGTGTCGGAATTGAAGCTTTCTTT.

This clonotype appeared once. The chain carries TRBV29-1 and TRBJ2-3, with 9 positions matching TRBD2. J gave up 0 bases and V 6 bases, and 7 bases lay outside the gene matches. This CDR3 is 15 amino acids long. The germline gives CDR1 SQVTM, CDR2 ANQGSEA. DNA of the CDR3: TGCAGCGTCTCCGACGGGACTAGCAGCACAGATACGCAGTATTTT. Translating gives CSVSDGTSSTDTQYF.

This clonotype has just a few counts. This chain's CDR3 is CSARSGTNTEAFF. The CDR3 nucleotides are TGCAGTGCTAGAAGCGGGACGAACACTGAAGCTTTCTTT. The chain carries TRBV20-1 and TRBJ1-1; a possible D gene is TRBD1 (5 bases). The V and J ends lost 2 bases and 1 base respectively, with 8 bases between them. The germline V gene has CDR1 DFQATT and CDR2 SNEGSKA (reference sequence). CDR3 length equals 13 residues.

The table lists this clonotype with a few counts. V is TRBV24-1 and J is TRBJ2-2; 11 bases are a match to TRBD1. Per germline, CDR1 KGHDR and CDR2 SFDVKD. The CDR3 loop spans 17 amino acids. Trimming took 3 bases from V and 5 from J; bases not matched to a gene: 7. The CDR3 nucleotides read TGTGCCACCAGTGATAACCCGGGACAGGGGGATACCGGGGAGCTGTTTTTT. The encoded protein is CATSDNPGQGDTGELFF.

This chain joins TRBV7-6 and TRBJ1-1; 7 positions match TRBD1. This CDR3 region has 15 residues. V was pared by 1 base and J by 2 bases, with 4 bases of the junction left unmatched. Germline V CDR1 and CDR2: SGHVS, FNYEAQ. Here the CDR3 DNA reads TGTGCCAGCAGCTTAGACAGGGGACTAAACACTGAAGCTTTCTTT. It codes for CASSLDRGLNTEAFF.

The CDR3 nucleotides read TGTGCCAGCAGCCCGGACTTGGGAGCGGGTGGCTACACCTTC. This sequence encodes CASSPDLGAGGYTF. The rearrangement uses TRBV5-5 and TRBJ1-2; D remains ambiguous. The V gene's germline CDR1 is SGHKS and CDR2 YYEKEE (reference sequence). The CDR3 runs to 14 residues. The V gene lost 4 bases and the J gene lost 7 bases, with 17 bases spanning the gap.

V is TRBV29-1 and J is TRBJ1-1; 9 nucleotides match TRBD1. The CDR3 has 12 residues. CDR1 SQVTM and CDR2 ANQGSEA come from the germline V gene. Trimming at V came to 3 bases and at J to 7 bases, leaving 3 bases not matched to a gene. The CDR3 spells CSVDGTGFEAFF. The CDR3 DNA is TGCAGCGTTGATGGGACAGGGTTTGAAGCTTTCTTT. Drawing the rest from reference TRBV29-1 and TRBJ1-1, the complete variable domain is SAVISQKPSRDICQRGTSLTIQCQVDSQVTMMFWYRQQPGQSLTLIATANQGSEATYESGFVIDKFPISRPNLTFSTLTVSNMSPEDSSIYLCSVDGTGFEAFFGQGTRLTVV.

The CDR3 DNA is TGCGCCAGCAGCTTGGAGAGGGGCTATGGCTACACCTTC. Translation gives CASSLERGYGYTF. The rearrangement links TRBV5-1 to TRBJ1-2; possible D gene TRBD1, 5 bases. The V end lost 0 bases, the J end lost 4 bases, and 7 bases lay between the germline ends. Looked up from germline, CDR1 is SGHRS and CDR2 is YFSETQ. This CDR3 spans 13 amino acids. Full variable domain (outside the CDR3, taken from reference TRBV5-1 and TRBJ1-2): KAGVTQTPRYLIKTRGQQVTLSCSPISGHRSVSWYQQTPGQGLQFLFEYFSETQRNKGNFPGRFSGRQFSNSRSEMNVSTLELGDSALYLCASSLERGYGYTFGSGTRLTVV.

The DNA of the CDR3 is TGTGCCAGTAAGCGGGGACGCAAAACTGAAGCTTTCTTT. As protein: CASKRGRKTEAFF. This chain links TRBV5-6 with TRBJ1-1; a weak D match, TRBD1 (5 bases). The CDR3 is 13 residues long. Trimming shortened V by 8 bases and J by 5 bases, and 16 bases separated the two germline ends. Looked up from germline, CDR1 is SGHDT and CDR2 is YYEEEE.